The 29 T cell receptor beta chains reported below all come from one sample, sequenced in a study of technical replicates of blood from several donors. Clones were read by immunoSEQ multiplex PCR, and TCRdb kept only the in-frame ones, dropping some. Found here are around 86,000 clones, 90% to 98% of them singletons; the top ten hold about 0.2%. The specimen was T cells isolated from PBMCs. The receptors here all came from a human donor in good health.

The V and J genes are TRBV5-5 and TRBJ2-2; TRBD1 matches at 7 bases. This CDR3 region has 13 residues. The V segment lost 4 bases and the J segment 5 bases; nucleotides outside the gene matches: 2. Germline loops: CDR1 SGHKS, CDR2 YYEKEE (reference sequence). The CDR3 DNA is TGTGCCAGCAGCACGACAGGGACCGGGGAGCTGTTTTTT. Residues: CASSTTGTGELFF.

V gene TRBV5-1 combines with J gene TRBJ1-1, with TRBD1 matching over 7 bases. V lost 6 bases and J lost 7; bases outside the gene matches: 12. The CDR3 runs to 14 residues. Germline loops: CDR1 SGHRS, CDR2 YFSETQ. CDR3 sequence reads: CASTKGTVLGEAFF. The CDR3 DNA follows: TGCGCCAGCACCAAAGGGACAGTGTTGGGTGAAGCTTTCTTT.

The chain combines TRBV5-5 with TRBJ2-5, with D possibly TRBD2 on 6 matching bases. Trimming cost V 2 bases and J 4 bases, with 15 bases left between them. CDR1 is SGHKS, CDR2 YYEKEE, per germline (reference sequence). CDR3 length: 15 residues. The CDR3: CASSFYVGRGETQYF. For the CDR3, the DNA is TGTGCCAGCAGCTTCTACGTCGGGAGAGGAGAGACCCAGTACTTC.

About this clone: Other DNA sequences in the sample encode the same CDR3. The genes are TRBV6-5 and TRBJ1-5, with D maybe TRBD1 (5 bases). The germline V and J ends were trimmed by 2 bases and 1 base, with 9 bases remaining between them. Looked up from germline, CDR1 is MNHEY and CDR2 is SVGAGI. This CDR3 is 15 amino acids long. CDR3 nucleotides: TGTGCCAGCAGTTACGGGGGGGGGAGCAATCAGCCCCAGCATTTT. This translates into CASSYGGGSNQPQHF.

Here the CDR3 DNA reads TGTGCCAGCAGCCGCGACGACAGCCTGAGAAACACCATATATTTT. It encodes CASSRDDSLRNTIYF. The chain employs TRBV14 and TRBJ1-3; D may be TRBD1 (5 bases). CDR1 SGHDN and CDR2 FVKESK come from the germline V gene. The CDR3 sequence is 15 residues long. Trimming stripped 4 bases from V and 5 bases from J, with 15 bases between. The variable domain in full, with the rest retrieved from reference TRBV14 and TRBJ1-3, is EAGVTQFPSHSVIEKGQTVTLRCDPISGHDNLYWYRRVMGKEIKFLLHFVKESKQDESGMPNNRFLAERTGGTYSTLKVQPAELEDSGVYFCASSRDDSLRNTIYFGEGSWLTVV.

The V gene is TRBV2, the J gene TRBJ2-1, with D unresolved. V lost 3 bases, J lost 0 bases, and 12 bases lay in between. CDR1 and CDR2 from the germline V gene are SNHLY and FYNNEI. This CDR3 is 16 amino acids long. CDR3 nucleotide sequence: TGTGCCAGCAGTGATCCCGACAATACCTCCTACAATGAGCAGTTCTTC. It translates to CASSDPDNTSYNEQFF.

This chain uses TRBV5-6 with TRBJ1-5; TRBD1 might be the D (5 bases). The CDR3 is made up of 14 amino acids. Germline V gives CDR1 SGHDT, CDR2 YYEEEE. The ends were cut back, 3 bases at V and 7 bases at J, with 14 bases in the middle. DNA for the CDR3: TGTGCCAGCAGCTCCTTCGGGGGAGGCCAGCCCCAGCATTTT. It encodes CASSSFGGGQPQHF.

The V call is TRBV2, the J call TRBJ1-2; D may be TRBD1 (5 bases). CDR1 SNHLY and CDR2 FYNNEI come from the germline V gene. The CDR3 has 12 amino acids. V dropped 6 bases and J dropped 4 bases, with 9 bases sitting between them. The CDR3 nucleotides read TGTGCCAGCAGGGGGCAAGGCTATGGCTACACCTTC. Translation gives CASRGQGYGYTF.

The table lists this clone with a count of one. The CDR3 sequence: CASSQDWDRGYEQFF. In DNA, the CDR3 is TGCGCCAGCAGCCAAGATTGGGACAGGGGATATGAGCAGTTCTTC. V usage is TRBV4-1 and J usage is TRBJ2-1; 10 bases are shared with TRBD1. Germline CDR1 is MGHRA and CDR2 is YSYEKL. J was trimmed by 8 bases and V by 0 bases; bases with no gene match: 4. This CDR3 spans 15 amino acids.

V gene TRBV10-2 combines with J gene TRBJ2-1, with D unresolved. The ends were cut back, 3 bases at V and 0 bases at J, with 15 bases in the middle. This CDR3 has 17 residues. Germline lookup yields CDR1 WSHSY and CDR2 SAAADI. The CDR3 sequence: CASSDVARPSSYNEQFF. CDR3 coding DNA: TGCGCCAGCAGTGATGTCGCGCGGCCCAGCTCCTACAATGAGCAGTTCTTC.

This rearrangement joins TRBV27 to TRBJ2-7, with a tentative D call TRBD1 (6 bases). CDR3 size: 14 residues. The V end was cut by 6 bases, the J end by 1 base, with 13 bases between. Per germline, CDR1 MNHEY and CDR2 SMNVEV (reference sequence). The CDR3 protein is CASSDTGLSYEQYF. CDR3 in DNA: TGTGCCAGCAGCGACACAGGGTTATCCTACGAGCAGTACTTC.

The chain employs TRBV5-1 and TRBJ2-7; the match to TRBD1 covers 12 bases. Germline CDR1 SGHRS, CDR2 YFSETQ. The CDR3 spans 15 residues. Germline trimming cut 4 bases from V and 0 bases from J; bases unmatched to any gene: 2. The CDR3 spells CASSPGQGASYEQYF. CDR3 nucleotide sequence: TGCGCCAGCAGCCCGGGACAGGGGGCCTCCTACGAGCAGTACTTC.

V gene TRBV19 combines with J gene TRBJ2-7; TRBD2 matches at 8 bases. The CDR3 is 15 amino acids. The junction had 6 bases not matched to a gene; V was cut back by 5 bases and J by 0 bases. Germline V gene lookup returns CDR1 LNHDA and CDR2 SQIVND (reference sequence). The CDR3 loop is CASSFSGGRSYEQYF. CDR3 in DNA: TGTGCCAGTAGTTTCAGCGGGGGCCGCTCCTACGAGCAGTACTTC.

The J gene is TRBJ1-1, the V gene TRBV14, with TRBD1 identical over 8 bases. V shed 1 base, J shed 1 base, and the junction held 2 bases outside the gene matches. This CDR3 spans 15 amino acids. CDR1 and CDR2 (germline): SGHDN, FVKESK. DNA for the CDR3: TGTGCCAGCAGCCAAGCCGGGACAGGGAACACTGAAGCTTTCTTT. Translation: CASSQAGTGNTEAFF.

The chain has TRBV28 and TRBJ2-1, with D maybe TRBD2 (6 bases). V gave up 8 bases and J gave up 8 bases, with 10 bases separating them. Per germline, CDR1 MDHEN and CDR2 SYDVKM. The CDR3 runs 11 residues. The CDR3 bases are TGTGCCAGCTTAGGCGGGGATGAGCAGTTCTTC. It codes for CASLGGDEQFF.

This chain connects TRBV4-1 to TRBJ2-1, with 11 bases that match TRBD2. The ends lost 0 bases at V and 2 bases at J; junction bases unmatched: 9. In germline, CDR1 is MGHRA, CDR2 YSYEKL. This CDR3 is built from 19 residues. The CDR3 is CASSQDPPLAGVPYNEQFF. In nucleotides, the CDR3 is TGCGCCAGCAGCCAAGATCCGCCACTAGCGGGAGTACCCTACAATGAGCAGTTCTTC.

CDR3 sequence reads: CASSSGGLNTEAFF. CDR3 DNA sequence: TGTGCCAGCAGTTCGGGGGGCTTGAACACTGAAGCTTTCTTT. V and J are TRBV28 and TRBJ1-1; a possible D gene is TRBD1 (6 bases). Trimming cost V 4 bases and J 0 bases, with 9 bases left between them. The CDR3 has 14 residues. Germline CDR1 is MDHEN and CDR2 is SYDVKM.

The chain joins TRBV29-1 to TRBJ2-2, with D perhaps matching TRBD2 (6 bases). Germline CDR1 and CDR2: SQVTM and ANQGSEA. The CDR3 runs to 13 residues. The V end lost 7 bases, the J end lost 2 bases, and 11 bases lay between the germline ends. This CDR3 is CSGGDHNTGELFF. The CDR3 DNA follows: TGCAGCGGCGGGGATCATAACACCGGGGAGCTGTTTTTT.

CDR3 sequence reads: CASSLALFTGELFF. Written as DNA, the CDR3 is TGTGCCAGCAGCTTAGCGCTCTTTACCGGGGAGCTGTTTTTT. The rearrangement links TRBV7-3 to TRBJ2-2; no clear D gene. Germline V CDR1 and CDR2: SGHTA, FQGTGA. Trimming shortened V by 2 bases and J by 5 bases, and 9 bases separated the two germline ends. The CDR3 loop spans 14 amino acids.

The V gene is TRBV15, the J gene TRBJ1-2; tentatively, D is TRBD1 (5 bases). Between the trimmed V and J ends, which lost 0 bases and 0 bases, there was a span of 8 bases. From germline, CDR1 is LNHNV and CDR2 YYDKDF (reference sequence). This CDR3 is 15 amino acids long. The chain's CDR3 is CATSREDTTNYGYTF. The DNA of the CDR3 is TGTGCCACCAGCAGAGAGGACACCACTAACTATGGCTACACCTTC.

This clone was counted a single time. The CDR3 coding sequence is TGTGCCAGCAGCTACCCTCCGGGACAGGGATTCGGTGGCTACACCTTC. Protein product: CASSYPPGQGFGGYTF. The chain links TRBV28 to TRBJ1-2; 9 bases align to TRBD1. Germline V gene data show CDR1 as MDHEN and CDR2 as SYDVKM. The CDR3 length is 16 residues. After removal of 6 bases from V and 7 bases from J, the junction contained 15 bases not matched to a gene.

The chain is built from TRBV18 and TRBJ2-3; D perhaps matches TRBD1 (5 bases). The germline CDR1 and CDR2 sequences are KGHSH and LQKENI. The CDR3 sequence is 15 residues long. With 2 bases removed from V and 8 bases from J, the gap between germline ends came to 17 bases. CDR3 nucleotides: TGTGCCAGCTCACCAGGGGCTATAGGCCCTGGTACGCAGTATTTT. It yields the protein CASSPGAIGPGTQYF.

This rearrangement joins TRBV11-3 to TRBJ2-3, with 11 bases fitting TRBD2. The trim removed 3 bases at V and 1 base at J, leaving 3 bases unmatched. Germline V CDR1 and CDR2: SGHNT, YENEEA. CDR3 length: 16 residues. The CDR3 nucleotides are TGTGCCAGCAGCTTCGGGACTAGCGGACGCACAGATACGCAGTATTTT. It translates to CASSFGTSGRTDTQYF.

V usage is TRBV2 and J usage is TRBJ2-7, with 9 bases that match TRBD2. The trim removed 8 bases at V and 2 bases at J, leaving 10 bases unmatched. The V gene's germline CDR1 is SNHLY and CDR2 FYNNEI. The CDR3 is 15 amino acids. CDR3 DNA sequence: TGTGCCAGCGATGGTAGCGGGGGATCGCCCTACGAGCAGTACTTC. It yields the protein CASDGSGGSPYEQYF.

This clone appeared a few times. V and J are TRBV4-1 and TRBJ2-1; 8 nucleotides agree with TRBD2. V was clipped by 4 bases and J by 3 bases; unmatched bases: 2. CDR1 is MGHRA, CDR2 YSYEKL, per germline. The CDR3 contains 14 residues. CDR3 DNA sequence: TGCGCCAGCAGCCCGCGGGGGGACTACAATGAGCAGTTCTTC. Its protein is CASSPRGDYNEQFF.

The gene calls are TRBV5-1 and TRBJ2-3, with a tentative D call TRBD1 (6 bases). The CDR3 totals 15 residues. V was pared by 1 base and J by 3 bases, with 12 bases between. Germline V lookup: CDR1 SGHRS, CDR2 YFSETQ. CDR3: CASSLWAGATDTQYF. The CDR3 DNA sequence: TGCGCCAGCAGCTTGTGGGCAGGGGCAACAGATACGCAGTATTTT.

J is TRBJ1-2 and V is TRBV10-3; perhaps TRBD1 as D (6 bases). From germline, CDR1 is ENHRY and CDR2 SYGVKD. V lost 4 bases to trimming and J lost 3 bases, with 21 bases between them. The CDR3 runs to 17 residues. CDR3 in amino acids: CAISAGEGGARHYGYTF. CDR3 DNA: TGTGCCATCAGTGCCGGTGAAGGGGGGGCGCGTCACTATGGCTACACCTTC.

The gene calls are TRBV7-6 and TRBJ2-7; TRBD2 matches 11 bases. J gave up 6 bases and V 6 bases, and 4 bases lay outside the gene matches. CDR1 SGHVS and CDR2 FNYEAQ come from the germline V gene. CDR3 size: 13 residues. CDR3 DNA sequence: TGTGCCAGCAGGGCTAGCGGGAGGAGCGAGCAGTACTTC. Amino acids: CASRASGRSEQYF.

The V and J genes are TRBV5-8 and TRBJ1-2, with D uncertain. Trimming pared 4 bases from V and 10 bases from J, leaving 14 bases between. Looked up from germline, CDR1 is SGHTS and CDR2 is YDEGEE. This CDR3 is 12 amino acids long. The CDR3 DNA is TGTGCCAGCAGCCCTGTATTCTACGCCTACACCTTC. It translates to CASSPVFYAYTF. The variable domain in full, completed from reference TRBV5-8 and TRBJ1-2, reads EAGVTQSPTHLIKTRGQQATLRCSPISGHTSVYWYQQALGLGLQFLLWYDEGEERNRGNFPPRFSGRQFPNYSSELNVNALELEDSALYLCASSPVFYAYTFGSGTRLTVV.